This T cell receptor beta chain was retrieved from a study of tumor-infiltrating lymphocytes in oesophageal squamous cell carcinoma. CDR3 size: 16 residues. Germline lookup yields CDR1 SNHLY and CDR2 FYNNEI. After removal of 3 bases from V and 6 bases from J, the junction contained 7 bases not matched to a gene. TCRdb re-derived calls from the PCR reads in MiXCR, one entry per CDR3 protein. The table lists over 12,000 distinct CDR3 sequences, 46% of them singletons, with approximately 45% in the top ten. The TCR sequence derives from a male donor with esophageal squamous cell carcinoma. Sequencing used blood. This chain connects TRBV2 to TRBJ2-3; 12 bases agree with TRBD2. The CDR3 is CASSEGRLAGVDTQYF. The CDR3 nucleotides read TGTGCCAGCAGTGAGGGGAGACTAGCGGGGGTGGATACGCAGTATTTT.